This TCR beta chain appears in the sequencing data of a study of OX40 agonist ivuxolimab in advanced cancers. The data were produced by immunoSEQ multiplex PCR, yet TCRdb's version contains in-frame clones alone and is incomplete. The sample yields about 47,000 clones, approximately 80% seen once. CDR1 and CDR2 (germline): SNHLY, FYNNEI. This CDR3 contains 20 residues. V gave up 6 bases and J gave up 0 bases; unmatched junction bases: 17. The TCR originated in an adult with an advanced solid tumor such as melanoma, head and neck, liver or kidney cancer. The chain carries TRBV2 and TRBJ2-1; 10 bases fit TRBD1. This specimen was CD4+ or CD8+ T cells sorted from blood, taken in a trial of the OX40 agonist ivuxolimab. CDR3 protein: CASSDSGTGDFHPSYNEQFF. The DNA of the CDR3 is TGTGCCAGCAGCGATTCCGGGACAGGGGATTTCCATCCCTCCTACAATGAGCAGTTCTTC.